This paragraph reports one TCR beta chain. What it recognizes is unknown. This entry belongs to a study of beta chain features in type 1 diabetes. The wider study: In all, about 110 million sorted cells from all samples were analyzed. Study-level results: Patients with Type 1 diabetes showed moderately but significantly shorter TCRB CDR3s in all four CD4+ subsets. The cDNA sequencing approach could over-represent high-TCR-expressing cells. In these data, an HLA type influence on TCRB rearrangement remained unresolved.

Central memory, naive, regulatory and stem cell-like memory CD4+ cells were sorted by CD45RO/CCR7/CD25/CD127/CD95/CD27. The investigators reverse transcribed all of the isolated RNA, so they sequenced expressed TCRB transcripts. TCRdb keeps only in-frame clones here, not all; method: immunoSEQ multiplex PCR. The sample has some 63,000 clones, around 49% seen once. CDR3 size: 19 residues. The germline gives CDR1 SGHVS, CDR2 FQNEAQ. V was clipped by 5 bases and J by 4 bases; unmatched bases: 15. This clonotype originated in a man younger than 40 with type 1 diabetes. The chain carries TRBV7-8 and TRBJ2-3; TRBD2 agrees at 13 bases. Sequenced input: central memory CD4+ T cells from blood. CDR3 nucleotide sequence: TGTGCCAGCAGCCAAACTAGCGGGAGGGCCAGAAGTATCCCAGATACGCAGTATTTT. It is translated as CASSQTSGRARSIPDTQYF.